These T cell receptor beta chains were read from a single sample in a study of shared clonotypes between healthy human individuals. This table comes from immunoSEQ multiplex PCR, and its TCRdb copy is limited to in-frame clones, with some not included. The table records 2 million or so clones, about 95% of them present only once. The sequenced sample was naive CD8+ T cells sorted from blood. The receptor set was obtained from a man younger than 30 in good health. CDR3s include the opening cysteine and the closing phenylalanine or tryptophan. D genes are given only for firm matches. The listing skips clone size in some rows; elsewhere it reads once, few, many or a size class.

clone size	V gene	J gene	D gene	CDR3 DNA	CDR3 protein
.	TRBV7-9	TRBJ1-2	.	TGTGCCAGCAGCTTAGCCCCTTCGGTTGGGGATGGCTACACCTTC	CASSLAPSVGDGYTF
.	TRBV2	TRBJ2-7	.	TGTGCCAGCAGTGAATGGGAGGGACAGACTTCGGACGAGCAGTACTTC	CASSEWEGQTSDEQYF
.	TRBV27	TRBJ2-3	.	TGTGCCAGCAGTAGGGCGATTCCTGTGACAGATACGCAGTATTTT	CASSRAIPVTDTQYF
.	TRBV5-4	TRBJ2-1	.	TGTGCCAGCAGCTTCCTCGCGGGTGTCCACAATGAGCAGTTCTTC	CASSFLAGVHNEQFF
.	TRBV7-9	TRBJ2-5	.	TGTGCCAGCAGCTTAGCGGCCGGGGGTTCATCGGAGACCCAGTACTTC	CASSLAAGGSSETQYF
.	TRBV5-1	TRBJ1-2	TRBD1	TGCGCCAGCAGCTTGGGCGGGACAGGGTACGGCTACACCTTC	CASSLGGTGYGYTF
.	TRBV11-2	TRBJ2-1	TRBD2	TGTGCCAGCAGCTTGGAACTAGCGACTGAGCAGTTCTTC	CASSLELATEQFF
.	TRBV5-1	TRBJ2-3	.	TGCGCCAGCAGTAGGGTTCGAGGAGATACGCAGTATTTT	CASSRVRGDTQYF
.	TRBV27	TRBJ1-5	.	TGTGCCAGCAGTTTGTGGGGTGGGGGCAATCAGCCCCAGCATTTT	CASSLWGGGNQPQHF
once	TRBV7-8	TRBJ2-1	.	TGTGCCAGCAGCTTAGCTCCAGTGGGCGGGATGGCCTACAATGAGCAGTTCTTC	CASSLAPVGGMAYNEQFF
once	TRBV11-1	TRBJ2-5	.	TGTGCCAGCAGCTCCTTTGGGGCCCTGGAAGAGACCCAGTACTTC	CASSSFGALEETQYF
.	TRBV7-9	TRBJ2-5	TRBD2	TGTGCCAGCAGCTCCGGGGTGTGGGCTAGCGGGGCCAGGGAGACCCAGTACTTC	CASSSGVWASGARETQYF
.	TRBV6-5	TRBJ2-7	.	TGTGCCAGCAGTTACTCGCAGGGGAATTTCTACGAGCAGTACTTC	CASSYSQGNFYEQYF
once	TRBV2	TRBJ2-7	TRBD1	TGTGCCAGCTCGAGGATCGGGACAGGGCAGGTGGAGCAGTACTTC	CASSRIGTGQVEQYF
.	TRBV7-9	TRBJ1-5	TRBD1	TGTGCCAGCGAGGACAGGAATAGCAATCAGCCCCAGCATTTT	CASEDRNSNQPQHF
.	TRBV5-6	TRBJ1-3	.	TGTGCCAGCAGCACAGGAGGTACCATATATTTT	CASSTGGTIYF
.	TRBV5-5	TRBJ2-2	.	TGTGCCAGCAGCCCCGGGCCCCTGGTAGGGGATCCCGGGGAGCTGTTTTTT	CASSPGPLVGDPGELFF
.	TRBV6-5	TRBJ2-7	TRBD1	TGTGCCAGCAGTTACTCGACAGGGCTCGAGCAGTACTTC	CASSYSTGLEQYF
.	TRBV6-6	TRBJ1-1	TRBD1	TGTGCCAGCAGTTACTCGACAGGGAGGGACACTGAAGCTTTCTTT	CASSYSTGRDTEAFF
.	TRBV5-4	TRBJ1-1	TRBD1	TGTGCCAGCACCTCGGACAGGGCGTTCACTGAAGCTTTCTTT	CASTSDRAFTEAFF
.	TRBV5-1	TRBJ2-1	TRBD2	TGCGCCAGCAGCTTAGTGGGAGGGACCAATGAGCAGTTCTTC	CASSLVGGTNEQFF
.	TRBV4-1	TRBJ2-7	.	TGCGCCAGCAGCCCGAGTGGGGGTTACGAGCAGTACTTC	CASSPSGGYEQYF
.	TRBV2	TRBJ1-6	TRBD1	TGTGCCAGCAGTGAATGGGGGACAGGGGGTAATTCACCCCTCCACTTT	CASSEWGTGGNSPLHF
once	TRBV4-1	TRBJ1-2	.	TGCGCCAGCAGCCAAGTGGCTCTTAATGGCTACACCTTC	CASSQVALNGYTF
.	TRBV10-3	TRBJ2-2	TRBD2	TGTGCCATCAGTGAGCTAGCGGGGGAAGGGGAGCTGTTTTTT	CAISELAGEGELFF
.	TRBV4-1	TRBJ2-7	TRBD2	TGCGCCAGCAGCCAAGATGGGGGGGGTAGGAACGAGCAGTACTTC	CASSQDGGGRNEQYF
.	TRBV4-1	TRBJ1-1	TRBD1	TGCGCCAGCAGCCAGATCGGGGGACAGGGAATGGTGTCCCCTGAAGCTTTCTTT	CASSQIGGQGMVSPEAFF
.	TRBV27	TRBJ2-2	.	TGTGCCAGCAGTTTCTCAGCGGACACCGGGGAGCTGTTTTTT	CASSFSADTGELFF
.	TRBV10-3	TRBJ2-7	.	TGTGCCATCAGTGAGAGGGCTAAGTACGAGCAGTACTTC	CAISERAKYEQYF
.	TRBV5-6	TRBJ1-2	TRBD1	TGTGCCAGCAGTTTTACCGGACAGGAGAACTATGGCTACACCTTC	CASSFTGQENYGYTF
.	TRBV9	TRBJ2-3	TRBD2	TGTGCCAGCAGCGTCCAGACTAGCGGGAGGGCTTCAGATACGCAGTATTTT	CASSVQTSGRASDTQYF
.	TRBV5-6	TRBJ1-1	.	TGTGCCAGCGCCGTGGGTTTAATGCCCACTGAAGCTTTCTTT	CASAVGLMPTEAFF
.	TRBV27	TRBJ2-6	.	TGTGCCAGCAGTTTATCGGGGTCGCTGGGCGACAGGTGGGCGTCTGGGGCCAACGTCCTGACTTTC	CASSLSGSLGDRWASGANVLTF
.	TRBV29-1	TRBJ2-1	TRBD1	TGCAGCGTCGGACAGGGGGCTTACTCCTACAATGAGCAGTTCTTC	CSVGQGAYSYNEQFF
.	TRBV15	TRBJ1-1	.	TGTGCCACCGGAGACACGGGGGAGAACACTGAAGCTTTCTTT	CATGDTGENTEAFF
.	TRBV9	TRBJ2-1	TRBD2	TGTGCCAGCAGCGTAGAGGGACTAGCGGGCTACAATGAGCAGTTCTTC	CASSVEGLAGYNEQFF
few	TRBV28	TRBJ1-5	.	TGTGCCAGCGGACCGGGAGGAGGCAATCAGCCCCAGCATTTT	CASGPGGGNQPQHF
.	TRBV4-3	TRBJ2-1	TRBD2	TGCGCCAGCAGCCAAGGATTGGCGGGAGTAGTCAATGAGCAGTTCTTC	CASSQGLAGVVNEQFF
.	TRBV11-2	TRBJ1-5	TRBD1	TGTGCCAGCAGCTTAGCGGGAGGGGGCGGACAGCCCCAGCATTTT	CASSLAGGGGQPQHF
.	TRBV7-6	TRBJ2-1	TRBD2	TGTGCCAGCACCCCGGGGGGGGACCTTCTCTACAATGAGCAGTTCTTC	CASTPGGDLLYNEQFF
.	TRBV29-1	TRBJ2-7	.	TGCAGCGTTAAAGAAGGACCCTCCTACGAGCAGTACTTC	CSVKEGPSYEQYF
.	TRBV28	TRBJ2-3	.	TGTGCCAGCAGTGACCTTCCATCCACAGATACGCAGTATTTT	CASSDLPSTDTQYF
.	TRBV7-6	TRBJ2-1	.	TGTGCCAGCAGCTTAGACAGCTCAACCTACAATGAGCAGTTCTTC	CASSLDSSTYNEQFF
.	TRBV5-4	TRBJ2-7	.	TGTGCCAGCAGCTTGGTCGGCTATTACGGGTACGAGCAGTACTTC	CASSLVGYYGYEQYF
.	TRBV27	TRBJ1-4	.	TGTGCCAGCAGTTTATTCGCGGTAGAGGGGACGCCCGAGTCGTTTGCAACTAATGAAAAACTGTTTTTT	CASSLFAVEGTPESFATNEKLFF
.	TRBV7-9	TRBJ1-2	.	TGTGCCAGCAGCTCGGGGGGACTAGACAGCTTGTATGGAAAAACCTTC	CASSSGGLDSLYGKTF
.	TRBV2	TRBJ2-3	TRBD2	TGTGCCAGCAGTCTATCTAGCGGGGGCACAGATACGCAGTATTTT	CASSLSSGGTDTQYF
.	TRBV6-5	TRBJ2-3	TRBD2	TGTGCCAGCAGACCAAGCGGGAGTAGCACAGATACGCAGTATTTT	CASRPSGSSTDTQYF
.	TRBV28	TRBJ1-2	.	TGTGCCAGCAGTCCCATGGGGCCAGGGAACGGTGGCTACACCTTC	CASSPMGPGNGGYTF
.	TRBV30	TRBJ2-5	.	TGTGCCTGGAGTGTATCGGACGAAGAGACCCAGTACTTC	CAWSVSDEETQYF
.	TRBV2	TRBJ2-7	.	TGTGCCAGCATGAATCCGGGACACTTATCCTACGAGCAGTACTTC	CASMNPGHLSYEQYF